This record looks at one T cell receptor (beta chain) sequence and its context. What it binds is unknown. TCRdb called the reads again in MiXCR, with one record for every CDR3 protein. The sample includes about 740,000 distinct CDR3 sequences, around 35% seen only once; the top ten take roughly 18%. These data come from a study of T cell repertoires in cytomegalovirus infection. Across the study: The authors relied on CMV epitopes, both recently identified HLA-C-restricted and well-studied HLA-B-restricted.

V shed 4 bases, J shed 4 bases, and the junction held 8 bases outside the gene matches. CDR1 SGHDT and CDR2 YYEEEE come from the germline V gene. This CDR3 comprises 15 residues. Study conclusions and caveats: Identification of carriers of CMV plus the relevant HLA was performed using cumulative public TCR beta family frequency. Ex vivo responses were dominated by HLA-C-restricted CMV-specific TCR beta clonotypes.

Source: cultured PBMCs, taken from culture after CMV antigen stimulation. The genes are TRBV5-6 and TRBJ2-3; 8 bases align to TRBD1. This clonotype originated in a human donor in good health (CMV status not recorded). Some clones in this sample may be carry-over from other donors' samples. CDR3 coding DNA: TGTGCCAGCAGCGCGCGCGGGACAGGATCAGATACGCAGTATTTT. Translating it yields CASSARGTGSDTQYF. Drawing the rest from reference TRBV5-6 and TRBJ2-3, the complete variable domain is DAGVTQSPTHLIKTRGQQVTLRCSPKSGHDTVSWYQQALGQGPQFIFQYYEEEERQRGNFPDRFSGHQFPNYSSELNVNALLLGDSALYLCASSARGTGSDTQYFGPGTRLTVL.